What follows are 20 T cell receptor beta chains derived from one specimen sequenced in a study of cytomegalovirus exposure and HLA in healthy donors. With 60 Vbeta and 13 Jbeta primers, the PCR was carried out. The data were produced by immunoSEQ multiplex PCR, yet TCRdb's version contains in-frame clones alone and is incomplete. The sample includes 100,000 to 150,000 clones, 70% to 90% of them seen just once. Specimen: PBMCs. The source of these receptors is a boy aged 10-17 years in good health and CMV-seronegative.

The rearrangement uses TRBV29-1 and TRBJ1-6; the match to TRBD1 covers 8 bases. Germline V lookup: CDR1 SQVTM, CDR2 ANQGSEA. J lost 7 bases, V lost 6 bases, and 5 bases had no gene match. The CDR3 has 13 residues. CDR3 residues: CSVRRGQNSPLHF. The CDR3, as DNA: TGCAGCGTCCGCAGGGGGCAAAATTCACCCCTCCACTTT.

The J gene is TRBJ2-7, the V gene TRBV7-2; D perhaps matches TRBD1 (7 bases). CDR1 and CDR2 from the germline V gene are SGHTA and FQGNSA. Deletions cut 2 bases from V and 4 bases from J, with 15 bases between. The CDR3 runs to 15 residues. CDR3 region: CASSLPEGQSYEQYF. DNA for the CDR3: TGTGCCAGCAGCTTACCGGAGGGACAGTCATACGAGCAGTACTTC.

The chain uses TRBV30 and TRBJ2-7; 7 bases are a match to TRBD1. The germline V gene encodes CDR1 GTSNPN and CDR2 SVGIG (reference sequence). The length of the CDR3 is 14 residues. V gave up 0 bases and J gave up 3 bases; unmatched junction bases: 5. The CDR3 region has the DNA TGTGCCTGGAGTGTATTCCAGGGGGACTACGAGCAGTACTTC. It translates to CAWSVFQGDYEQYF.

The chain joins TRBV5-4 to TRBJ1-4, with 8 bases fitting TRBD1. The ends lost 4 bases at V and 7 bases at J; junction bases unmatched: 9. The germline V gene has CDR1 SGHNT and CDR2 YYREEE (reference sequence). The CDR3 length is 15 residues. This CDR3 reads CASSPGTGAPEKLFF. CDR3 DNA sequence: TGTGCCAGCAGCCCGGGGACAGGAGCCCCTGAAAAACTGTTTTTT.

In DNA form, the CDR3 reads TGCGCCAGCAGCCAAATCCTACTAGCGGAGCAAGAGACCCAGTACTTC. It is translated as CASSQILLAEQETQYF. This chain joins TRBV4-3 and TRBJ2-5, with 8 bases that match TRBD2. The CDR3 totals 16 residues. V gave up 2 bases and J gave up 2 bases; unmatched junction bases: 7. In germline, CDR1 is LGHNA, CDR2 YSLEER.

The chain uses TRBV7-2 and TRBJ2-2, with D unclear. CDR1 is SGHTA and CDR2 is FQGNSA in the germline V gene. The CDR3 runs 14 residues. Trimming took 1 base from V and 2 from J, leaving 5 bases between them. In nucleotides, the CDR3 is TGTGCCAGCAGCTTAGGACTTAACACCGGGGAGCTGTTTTTT. Translated, it gives CASSLGLNTGELFF.

The chain uses TRBV5-8 and TRBJ1-4; D may be TRBD1 (5 bases). The V and J ends lost 1 base and 8 bases respectively, with 21 bases between them. The CDR3 has 17 amino acids. The germline gives CDR1 SGHTS, CDR2 YDEGEE. The CDR3 DNA reads TGTGCCAGCAGCTTGCTCTCCGTTGGGGCCACACGCGAAAAACTGTTTTTT. It translates to CASSLLSVGATREKLFF.

The V call is TRBV7-8, the J call TRBJ2-1; 8 bases fit TRBD2. This CDR3 is 15 amino acids long. V was pared by 1 base and J by 1 base, with 0 bases of the junction left unmatched. Germline CDR1 is SGHVS and CDR2 is FQNEAQ. The DNA for the CDR3 is TGTGCCAGCAGCTTAGGACTAGCGTCCTACAATGAGCAGTTCTTC. Translation gives CASSLGLASYNEQFF.

The rearrangement joins TRBV6-5 to TRBJ1-2; 7 bases fit TRBD1. Germline V gene lookup returns CDR1 MNHEY and CDR2 SVGAGI. The CDR3 totals 14 residues. The junction had 2 bases not matched to a gene; V was cut back by 0 bases and J by 4 bases. The CDR3 nucleotides read TGTGCCAGCAGTTACTCACAGGGGCCCTATGGCTACACCTTC. Amino acid sequence: CASSYSQGPYGYTF.

The chain carries TRBV11-2 and TRBJ1-1, with 9 bases that match TRBD1. Germline assignment: CDR1 SGHAT and CDR2 FQNNGV. The junction had 5 bases not matched to a gene; V was cut back by 5 bases and J by 4 bases. The CDR3 is made up of 14 amino acids. Here the CDR3 reads CASSPGTGSTEAFF. The DNA of the CDR3 is TGTGCCAGCAGCCCCGGGACAGGGAGCACTGAAGCTTTCTTT.

V usage is TRBV5-1 and J usage is TRBJ1-1; 8 bases align to TRBD1. Germline V gene data show CDR1 as SGHRS and CDR2 as YFSETQ. CDR3 size: 14 residues. J gave up 1 base and V 4 bases, and 3 bases lay outside the gene matches. The CDR3 reads CASSTGTGNTEAFF. In DNA form, the CDR3 reads TGCGCCAGCAGCACCGGGACAGGGAACACTGAAGCTTTCTTT.

The CDR3 here is CASSLGGGGSGETQYF. CDR3 DNA: TGTGCCAGCAGCTTAGGGGGTGGCGGGAGCGGAGAGACCCAGTACTTC. This sequence joins TRBV11-2 and TRBJ2-5, with 7 nucleotides matching TRBD2. The CDR3 covers 16 residues. Germline V lookup: CDR1 SGHAT, CDR2 FQNNGV. V was pared by 1 base and J by 4 bases, with 9 bases of the junction left unmatched.

The rearrangement uses TRBV6-5 and TRBJ1-4, with D possibly being TRBD1 (6 bases). The germline V and J ends were trimmed by 2 bases and 5 bases, with 12 bases remaining between them. Germline CDR1 is MNHEY and CDR2 is SVGAGI. This CDR3 is built from 15 residues. For the CDR3, the DNA is TGTGCCAGCAGTTACGGAAGGGGGGGGAATGAAAAACTGTTTTTT. Protein product: CASSYGRGGNEKLFF.

The chain couples TRBV19 to TRBJ2-1; maybe TRBD2 (6 bases). Germline CDR1 reads LNHDA; CDR2 reads SQIVND (reference sequence). The CDR3 runs 13 residues. Trimming cost V 7 bases and J 9 bases, with 16 bases left between them. In DNA form, the CDR3 reads TGTGCCAGTACACTAGCTTTTCCAGGTGAGCAGTTCTTC. Protein sequence: CASTLAFPGEQFF. Filled out from reference TRBV19 and TRBJ2-1, the complete variable domain reads DGGITQSPKYLFRKEGQNVTLSCEQNLNHDAMYWYRQDPGQGLRLIYYSQIVNDFQKGDIAEGYSVSREKKESFPLTVTSAQKNPTAFYLCASTLAFPGEQFFGPGTRLTVL.

This chain links TRBV18 with TRBJ1-1; D possibly corresponds to TRBD1 (6 bases). The V gene lost 6 bases and the J gene lost 1 base, with 9 bases spanning the gap. The CDR3 consists of 13 residues. Germline V gene lookup returns CDR1 KGHSH and CDR2 LQKENI. The CDR3 sequence: CASSTTGNTEAFF. CDR3 bases: TGTGCCAGCTCGACGACAGGGAACACTGAAGCTTTCTTT. Combining the CDR3 with reference TRBV18 and TRBJ1-1 gives the whole variable domain NAGVMQNPRHLVRRRGQEARLRCSPMKGHSHVYWYRQLPEEGLKFMVYLQKENIIDESGMPKERFSAEFPKEGPSILRIQQVVRGDSAAYFCASSTTGNTEAFFGQGTRLTVV.

This chain uses TRBV10-2 with TRBJ1-5; TRBD1 might be the D (5 bases). Trimming took 8 bases from V and 7 from J, leaving 18 bases between them. The CDR3 spans 14 residues. Germline V gene lookup returns CDR1 WSHSY and CDR2 SAAADI. CDR3 nucleotides: TGCGCCAGCGGGACTTCTCAAGGTAGCCAGCCCCAGCATTTT. Protein sequence: CASGTSQGSQPQHF.

The chain employs TRBV5-4 and TRBJ1-2; TRBD1 matches at 10 bases. CDR3 length equals 16 residues. V shed 4 bases, J shed 1 base, and the junction held 7 bases outside the gene matches. Germline assignment: CDR1 SGHNT and CDR2 YYREEE (reference sequence). The CDR3 region is CASSPETGGFNYGYTF. CDR3 nucleotides: TGTGCCAGCAGCCCGGAGACAGGGGGCTTTAACTATGGCTACACCTTC.

This clone was seen only a few times. This chain uses TRBV27 with TRBJ2-7, with 9 positions matching TRBD2. The CDR3 sequence is 15 residues long. V lost 5 bases and J lost 4; bases outside the gene matches: 9. Germline loops: CDR1 MNHEY, CDR2 SMNVEV (reference sequence). The CDR3 region has the DNA TGTGCCAGCAGTCCAATAGCGGGGGATCGGTACGAGCAGTACTTC. It specifies CASSPIAGDRYEQYF.

The chain recombines TRBV5-6 with TRBJ1-4; D might be TRBD1 (5 bases). CDR1 is SGHDT and CDR2 is YYEEEE in the germline V gene. This CDR3 spans 13 amino acids. V was trimmed by 0 bases and J by 7 bases, leaving 7 bases between them. For the CDR3, the DNA is TGTGCCAGCAGCTTGGGACAGCTTGAAAAACTGTTTTTT. It is translated as CASSLGQLEKLFF.

This clone was recorded only once. V gene TRBV29-1 combines with J gene TRBJ2-3; 9 bases agree with TRBD2. Germline CDR1 is SQVTM and CDR2 is ANQGSEA. The ends lost 7 bases at V and 4 bases at J; junction bases unmatched: 6. This CDR3 contains 13 residues. The CDR3 reads CSADSGSSDTQYF. The CDR3 coding sequence is TGCAGCGCCGATAGCGGGAGTTCAGATACGCAGTATTTT.